One sample yielded the 25 T cell receptor beta chains listed below, sequenced in a study of blood T cell repertoires in COVID-19. TCRdb's copy holds only in-frame clones and misses some; the assay was immunoSEQ multiplex PCR. This table has some 120,000 clones, around 82% appearing once. The source material was peripheral blood. Source of these receptors: a man older than 75 with active or convalescent COVID-19.

This rearrangement joins TRBV27 to TRBJ2-2; no definite D call. The CDR3 totals 14 residues. V lost 0 bases and J lost 6, with 8 bases in between. Germline values: CDR1 MNHEY, CDR2 SMNVEV (reference sequence). The CDR3 DNA is TGTGCCAGCAGTTTATCGTCAGGCCCCGGGGAGCTGTTTTTT. It is translated as CASSLSSGPGELFF.

The rearrangement links TRBV19 to TRBJ2-7; 7 positions agree with TRBD1. Per germline, CDR1 LNHDA and CDR2 SQIVND (reference sequence). The length of the CDR3 is 14 residues. J lost 0 bases, V lost 7 bases, and 6 bases had no gene match. CDR3: CASTKGQNSYEQYF. CDR3 sequence (DNA): TGTGCCAGTACCAAGGGACAGAACTCCTACGAGCAGTACTTC. The complete variable domain, with remaining parts taken from reference TRBV19 and TRBJ2-7, reads DGGITQSPKYLFRKEGQNVTLSCEQNLNHDAMYWYRQDPGQGLRLIYYSQIVNDFQKGDIAEGYSVSREKKESFPLTVTSAQKNPTAFYLCASTKGQNSYEQYFGPGTRLTVT.

The DNA of the CDR3 is TGTGCCAGCTACGATTCTAGTGGCGATACGCAGTATTTT. The encoded protein is CASYDSSGDTQYF. The V gene is TRBV25-1, the J gene TRBJ2-3; no clear D gene. Germline loops: CDR1 MGHDK, CDR2 SYGVNS. CDR3 size: 13 residues. V lost 8 bases and J lost 6, with 15 bases in between.

This chain connects TRBV7-9 to TRBJ1-1; D ambiguous. V was pared by 0 bases and J by 1 base, with 15 bases between. CDR3 length: 17 amino acids. Germline-derived CDR1 and CDR2 are SEHNR and FQNEAQ (reference sequence). The CDR3 DNA reads as TGTGCCAGCAGCTTAGCGCACGCCGCGATCCAGAACACTGAAGCTTTCTTT. Encoded protein: CASSLAHAAIQNTEAFF. The full variable domain, in which reference TRBV7-9 and TRBJ1-1 provide the parts outside the CDR3, is DTGVSQNPRHKITKRGQNVTFRCDPISEHNRLYWYRQTLGQGPEFLTYFQNEAQLEKSRLLSDRFSAERPKGSFSTLEIQRTEQGDSAMYLCASSLAHAAIQNTEAFFGQGTRLTVV.

DNA of the CDR3: TGTGCCACCAGTGACTTCACAGACAATGAGCAGTTCTTC. It specifies CATSDFTDNEQFF. The chain uses TRBV24-1 and TRBJ2-1; D call uncertain. CDR1 is KGHDR and CDR2 is SFDVKD in the germline V gene. Trimming took 4 bases from V and 5 from J, leaving 8 bases between them. The CDR3 has 13 amino acids.

The CDR3 here is CASSSHSGGVIDTQYF. As DNA, the CDR3 is TGTGCCAGCAGCTCCCATAGCGGGGGAGTGATAGATACGCAGTATTTT. V gene TRBV5-4 combines with J gene TRBJ2-3; 9 bases line up with TRBD2. V lost 3 bases, J lost 5 bases, and 10 bases stayed unmatched. The germline V gene encodes CDR1 SGHNT and CDR2 YYREEE (reference sequence). The CDR3 loop spans 16 amino acids.

The rearrangement joins TRBV2 to TRBJ2-7; 9 bases are a match to TRBD1. Germline values: CDR1 SNHLY, CDR2 FYNNEI. This CDR3 contains 13 residues. V was pared by 7 bases and J by 3 bases, with 4 bases of the junction left unmatched. Here the CDR3 DNA reads TGTGCCAGCACCCCGGGACAGGGCTACGAGCAGTACTTC. Its translation is CASTPGQGYEQYF.

The rearrangement uses TRBV5-5 and TRBJ2-5; TRBD2 agrees at 10 bases. The CDR3 has 16 amino acids. Germline CDR1 reads SGHKS; CDR2 reads YYEKEE (reference sequence). V dropped 4 bases and J dropped 0; count of bases not matched to a gene: 6. In DNA, the CDR3 is TGTGCCAGCAGCCCTTTTAGCGGGGGGAACCAAGAGACCCAGTACTTC. It translates to CASSPFSGGNQETQYF.

V is TRBV11-2 and J is TRBJ2-5, with 13 positions matching TRBD2. Germline V gene sequence: CDR1 SGHAT, CDR2 FQNNGV. With 6 bases clipped from V and 4 bases from J, the junction kept 5 bases outside the gene matches. The CDR3 is 15 amino acids. CDR3 bases: TGTGCCAGCAGTCCTACTAGCGGGGGGGGAGAGACCCAGTACTTC. Its protein product is CASSPTSGGGETQYF.

V and J are TRBV30 and TRBJ1-3; D gene ambiguous. In germline, CDR1 is GTSNPN, CDR2 SVGIG (reference sequence). V lost 1 base to trimming and J lost 1 base, with 11 bases between them. The CDR3 has 15 residues. CDR3 loop: CAWSASFRSGNTIYF. CDR3 DNA sequence: TGTGCCTGGAGTGCCTCTTTCCGTTCTGGAAACACCATATATTTT.

The CDR3 is CASSPIQSGANVLTF. The CDR3 DNA reads TGCGCCAGCAGCCCTATACAGTCTGGGGCCAACGTCCTGACTTTC. The V call is TRBV4-1, the J call TRBJ2-6; D unclear. The CDR3 runs 15 residues. Trimming removed 4 bases from V and 1 base from J, with 8 bases in between. Germline V CDR1 and CDR2: MGHRA, YSYEKL.

The chain has TRBV5-6 and TRBJ1-1; TRBD1 is a possible D gene (5 bases). V lost 2 bases, J lost 6 bases, and 20 bases lay in between. Germline assignment: CDR1 SGHDT and CDR2 YYEEEE. CDR3 length equals 16 residues. In DNA form, the CDR3 reads TGTGCCAGCAGCTTCGTTTCGGGGCAGGGAGGCGCTGAAGCTTTCTTT. It yields the protein CASSFVSGQGGAEAFF.

The chain is built from TRBV6-6 and TRBJ2-3; unclear D gene. Germline V gene sequence: CDR1 MNHNY, CDR2 SVGAGI (reference sequence). The CDR3 length is 14 residues. Trimming left V 6 bases short and J 0 bases short, with 10 bases between. The CDR3 DNA sequence: TGTGCCAGCAGCCCCTCGACTAGCACAGATACGCAGTATTTT. This codes for CASSPSTSTDTQYF.

V usage is TRBV6-5 and J usage is TRBJ2-5; 7 bases are a match to TRBD1. J gave up 1 base and V 6 bases, and 5 bases lay outside the gene matches. This CDR3 region has 14 residues. The germline V gene has CDR1 MNHEY and CDR2 SVGAGI. CDR3 amino acids: CASRSGTAQETQYF. The DNA for the CDR3 is TGTGCCAGCAGATCGGGGACAGCCCAAGAGACCCAGTACTTC.

The chain recombines TRBV27 with TRBJ2-3; the match to TRBD2 covers 7 bases. The germline V gene encodes CDR1 MNHEY and CDR2 SMNVEV (reference sequence). After removal of 2 bases from V and 4 bases from J, the junction contained 0 bases not matched to a gene. The CDR3 covers 13 residues. The CDR3 sequence is CASSLGLADTQYF. The CDR3 DNA sequence: TGTGCCAGCAGTTTAGGACTAGCAGATACGCAGTATTTT.

This clone showed up just once. The rearrangement joins TRBV9 to TRBJ1-6; TRBD1 matches at 7 bases. Germline V gives CDR1 SGDLS, CDR2 YYNGEE. The V and J ends lost 4 bases and 7 bases, in that order; junction bases with no gene match: 8. CDR3 length equals 15 residues. CDR3 sequence: CASSKGQGGNSPLHF. In DNA form, the CDR3 reads TGTGCCAGCAGCAAAGGCCAGGGGGGAAATTCACCCCTCCACTTT.

The chain carries TRBV5-1 and TRBJ1-1; TRBD1 agrees at 7 bases. This CDR3 comprises 14 residues. Germline V gives CDR1 SGHRS, CDR2 YFSETQ. Germline trimming cut 2 bases from V and 5 bases from J; bases unmatched to any gene: 6. CDR3 bases: TGCGCCAGCAGCTTAACAGGGGCGGGTACTGAAGCTTTCTTT. Amino acids: CASSLTGAGTEAFF.

V is TRBV7-9 and J is TRBJ1-1; 10 positions match TRBD1. The CDR3 has 14 residues. V gave up 4 bases and J gave up 5 bases; unmatched junction bases: 4. The V gene's germline CDR1 is SEHNR and CDR2 FQNEAQ (reference sequence). The CDR3 is CASSSGTGVTEAFF. The CDR3 DNA is TGTGCCAGCAGCTCCGGGACAGGGGTTACTGAAGCTTTCTTT.

J is TRBJ1-2 and V is TRBV27; 9 bases agree with TRBD1. Unmatched junction bases numbered 12, after V lost 2 bases and J lost 8 bases. The germline V gene encodes CDR1 MNHEY and CDR2 SMNVEV (reference sequence). The CDR3 spans 16 residues. CDR3 DNA: TGTGCCAGCAGTTTAAGAGGGACAGGGTCTAATGAAGGCTACACCTTC. Its protein is CASSLRGTGSNEGYTF.

This clone showed up just once. The chain joins TRBV7-2 to TRBJ2-5; 14 bases are shared with TRBD2. The CDR3 has 18 amino acids. J lost 5 bases, V lost 5 bases, and 13 bases had no gene match. The germline CDR1 and CDR2 sequences are SGHTA and FQGNSA. CDR3 nucleotide sequence: TGTGCCAGCAGCACGGAGCCGGGACTAGCGGGGGCTTGGGAGACCCAGTACTTC. Protein product: CASSTEPGLAGAWETQYF. The variable domain in full, with the rest retrieved from reference TRBV7-2 and TRBJ2-5, is GAGVSQSPSNKVTEKGKDVELRCDPISGHTALYWYRQSLGQGLEFLIYFQGNSAPDKSGLPSDRFSAERTGGSVSTLTIQRTQQEDSAVYLCASSTEPGLAGAWETQYFGPGTRLLVL.

The chain combines TRBV29-1 with TRBJ1-1, with a tentative D call TRBD1 (6 bases). The V and J ends lost 7 bases and 0 bases respectively, with 12 bases between them. The CDR3 extends over 13 amino acids. The V gene's germline CDR1 is SQVTM and CDR2 ANQGSEA. DNA of the CDR3: TGCAGCGCCCGGACAGCTATGAACACTGAAGCTTTCTTT. Its protein is CSARTAMNTEAFF.

The chain employs TRBV6-5 and TRBJ2-3, with 7 bases aligning to TRBD2. Germline lookup yields CDR1 MNHEY and CDR2 SVGAGI. The trim removed 6 bases at V and 5 bases at J, leaving 11 bases unmatched. The CDR3 contains 15 residues. The chain's CDR3 is CASRGTVGGGDTQYF. The CDR3 nucleotides are TGTGCCAGCAGAGGGACGGTTGGGGGGGGAGATACGCAGTATTTT.

This rearrangement joins TRBV11-2 to TRBJ2-7, with 7 bases lining up with TRBD1. This CDR3 has 14 residues. The germline V gene has CDR1 SGHAT and CDR2 FQNNGV. The J segment lost 4 bases and the V segment lost 2 bases, leaving 5 bases of the junction unmatched. CDR3 residues: CASSLTGASYEQYF. CDR3 in DNA: TGTGCCAGCAGCTTAACAGGGGCGAGTTACGAGCAGTACTTC.

This clone was observed a handful of times. CDR3 amino acids: CASSPPGRGNYGYTF. The CDR3 region has the DNA TGTGCCAGCTCACCCCCGGGCAGGGGAAACTATGGCTACACCTTC. This sequence joins TRBV18 and TRBJ1-2; TRBD1 is a possible D gene (6 bases). The V end lost 3 bases, the J end lost 2 bases, and 13 bases lay between the germline ends. Germline loops: CDR1 KGHSH, CDR2 LQKENI. This CDR3 has 15 residues.

V and J are TRBV10-3 and TRBJ1-1; D might be TRBD1 (6 bases). V gave up 4 bases and J gave up 1 base, with 13 bases separating them. This CDR3 region has 15 residues. Germline V gene sequence: CDR1 ENHRY, CDR2 SYGVKD. CDR3 bases: TGTGCCATCAGTGGGCGACAGGTAGCGAACACTGAAGCTTTCTTT. It translates to CAISGRQVANTEAFF.